This T cell receptor beta chain was recorded in a study of shared clonotypes between healthy human individuals. TCRdb's copy holds only in-frame clones and misses some; the assay was immunoSEQ multiplex PCR. The sample yields some 2.3 million clones, 85% to 95% seen once. The CDR3 totals 13 residues. Germline-derived CDR1 and CDR2 are MDHEN and SYDVKM. V shed 5 bases and J shed 0 bases, with 5 bases lying between them. This chain connects TRBV28 to TRBJ2-4, with D hard to call. The TCR originated in a man younger than 30 in good health. Some clones in this sample may be carry-over from other donors' samples. Sequencing used naive CD4+ T cells from PBMCs. The subset: CD45RA+ positively selected. This chain's CDR3 is CASSNPAKNIQYF. CDR3 sequence (DNA): TGTGCCAGCAGTAACCCAGCCAAAAACATTCAGTACTTC.